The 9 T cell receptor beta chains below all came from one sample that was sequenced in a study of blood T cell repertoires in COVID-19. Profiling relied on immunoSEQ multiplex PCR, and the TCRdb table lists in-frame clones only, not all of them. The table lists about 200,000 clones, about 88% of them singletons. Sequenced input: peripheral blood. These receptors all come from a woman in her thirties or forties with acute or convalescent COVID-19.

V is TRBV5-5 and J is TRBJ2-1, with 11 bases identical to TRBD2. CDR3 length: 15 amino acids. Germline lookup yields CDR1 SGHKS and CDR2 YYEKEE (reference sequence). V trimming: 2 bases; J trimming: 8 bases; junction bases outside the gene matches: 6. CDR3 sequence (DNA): TGTGCCAGCAGCTTCTTTAGCGGGGGGGCCGATGAGCAGTTCTTC. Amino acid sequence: CASSFFSGGADEQFF.

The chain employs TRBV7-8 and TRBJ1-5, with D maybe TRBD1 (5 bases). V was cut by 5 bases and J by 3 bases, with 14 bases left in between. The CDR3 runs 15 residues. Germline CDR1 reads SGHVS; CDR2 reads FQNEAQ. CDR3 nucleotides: TGTGCCAGCAGCAGTTGGGGGGGGAACAATCAGCCCCAGCATTTT. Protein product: CASSSWGGNNQPQHF.

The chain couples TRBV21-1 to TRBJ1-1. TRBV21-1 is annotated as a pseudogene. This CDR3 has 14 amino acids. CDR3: CASSPYLFNTEAFF. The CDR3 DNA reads TGTGCCAGCAGCCCATATCTATTCAACACTGAAGCTTTCTTT.

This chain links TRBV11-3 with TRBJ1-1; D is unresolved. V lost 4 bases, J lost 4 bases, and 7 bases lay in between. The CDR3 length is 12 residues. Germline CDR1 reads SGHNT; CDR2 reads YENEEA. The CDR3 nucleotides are TGTGCCAGCAGCTCTACCACCACTGAAGCTTTCTTT. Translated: CASSSTTTEAFF.

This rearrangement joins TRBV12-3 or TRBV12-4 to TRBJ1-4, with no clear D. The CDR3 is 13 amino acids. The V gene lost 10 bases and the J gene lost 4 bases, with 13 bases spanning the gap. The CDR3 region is CAIKQYINEKLFF. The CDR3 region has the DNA TGTGCCATAAAACAATATATTAATGAAAAACTGTTTTTT.

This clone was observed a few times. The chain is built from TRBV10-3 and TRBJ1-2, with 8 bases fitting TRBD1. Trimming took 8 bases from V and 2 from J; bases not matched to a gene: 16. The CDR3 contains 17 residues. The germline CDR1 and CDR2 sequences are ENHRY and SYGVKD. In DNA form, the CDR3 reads TGTGCCATCGGCGGGGACAGGATTGAATCGGAGAACTATGGCTACACCTTC. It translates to CAIGGDRIESENYGYTF.

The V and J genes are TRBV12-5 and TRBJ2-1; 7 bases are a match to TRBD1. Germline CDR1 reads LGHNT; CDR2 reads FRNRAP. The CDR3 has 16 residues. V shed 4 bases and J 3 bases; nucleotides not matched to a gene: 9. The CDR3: CASGSPTGANYNEQFF. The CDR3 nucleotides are TGTGCTAGTGGTTCCCCCACAGGGGCTAACTACAATGAGCAGTTCTTC.

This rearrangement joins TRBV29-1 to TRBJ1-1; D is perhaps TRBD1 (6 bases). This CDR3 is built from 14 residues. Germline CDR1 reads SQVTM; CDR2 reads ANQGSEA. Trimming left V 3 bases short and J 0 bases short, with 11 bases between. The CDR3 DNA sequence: TGCAGCGTTGATCGGGACACCTTGAACACTGAAGCTTTCTTT. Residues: CSVDRDTLNTEAFF.

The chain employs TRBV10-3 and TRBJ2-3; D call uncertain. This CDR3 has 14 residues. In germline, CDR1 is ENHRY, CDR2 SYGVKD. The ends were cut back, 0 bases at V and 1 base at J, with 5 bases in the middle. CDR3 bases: TGTGCCATCAGTGAGTCATCTGGCACAGATACGCAGTATTTT. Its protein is CAISESSGTDTQYF.